The 8 T cell receptor beta chains presented below share a single source sample, sequenced in a study of tumor-infiltrating lymphocytes in primary liver carcinoma. Germline DNA was also extracted, with blood RNA taken from unsorted whole blood. A primer matching the constant region was used to make TCR beta cDNA from approximately 0.45 ug of total RNA. ARM-PCR, slightly modified, supplied the TCR beta libraries through three nested multiplex PCR rounds. For 10 cycles apiece, the opening two PCR rounds ran with TRBV1-TRBV30 forward primers and a C-beta reverse primer. Via MiXCR, TCRdb re-called the multiplex PCR reads, giving one row per CDR3 protein. The sample has nearly 200,000 distinct CDR3 sequences, 65% seen once; the top ten hold around 7.1%. Sequenced input: peripheral blood. The receptors here all came from a woman aged 55-75 years with primary liver carcinoma and hepatitis B virus infection.

The chain joins TRBV11-2 to TRBJ2-7; 9 nucleotides line up with TRBD2. The DNA end is a closer match to TRBJ2-1, so the J assignment may be wrong. CDR1 is SGHAT, CDR2 FQNNGV, per germline. This CDR3 region has 14 residues. The CDR3 region has the DNA TGTGCCAACGCACGGACTAGCGCTGGCTCGGGGCAGTTCTTC. Protein sequence: CANARTSAGSGQFF.

J is TRBJ2-2 and V is TRBV7-9; D ambiguous. Trimming took off 6 bases at V and 1 base at J, with 9 bases between the two ends. This CDR3 has 14 amino acids. Germline-derived CDR1 and CDR2 are SEHNR and FQNEAQ (reference sequence). The CDR3 DNA is TGTGCCAGCAGTCGTCGGGTGAACACCGGGGAGCTGTTTTTT. It translates to CASSRRVNTGELFF.

Of note for this clonotype: A much larger clone is a single base away; this may be a read error. In this CDR3 the conserved last residue, phenylalanine or tryptophan, is missing, so a read error is likely. DNA for the CDR3: TGTGCCACCAGTGATCTCGGAAAAGAGACCCAGTACTTA. Protein sequence: CATSDLGKETQYL. The chain has TRBV24-1 and TRBJ2-5; D call uncertain. V was trimmed by 3 bases and J by 3 bases, leaving 7 bases between them. The CDR3 runs 13 residues. Germline loops: CDR1 KGHDR, CDR2 SFDVKD.

A note on this clonotype: With a much larger clone just one base away, this may be a read error. The chain combines TRBV5-4 with TRBJ1-1; D gene ambiguous. There are 14 residues in the CDR3. Germline V lookup: CDR1 SGHNT, CDR2 YYREEE (reference sequence). CDR3 DNA: TGTACCAGCAGCTTCGGAGGGTTTCTGGCTGAAGCTTTCTTT. Protein product: CTSSFGGFLAEAFF.

On this clonotype: Given a much more abundant clone one base away, this may be a read error. V gene TRBV10-3 combines with J gene TRBJ1-6; the match to TRBD1 covers 9 bases. CDR3 length: 16 residues. The J segment lost 6 bases and the V segment lost 7 bases, leaving 10 bases of the junction unmatched. Germline V gene lookup returns CDR1 ENHRY and CDR2 SYGVKD. The CDR3, as DNA: TGTGCCATCACTGGGGCTGGACAGGGGTCTAATTCACCCCTCCACTTT. It specifies CAITGAGQGSNSPLHF.

As concerns this clonotype: One junction end disagrees with the germline gene, perhaps due to a read error. This sequence joins TRBV29-1 and TRBJ2-1; 16 bases line up with TRBD2. The CDR3 totals 19 residues. In germline, CDR1 is SQVTM, CDR2 ANQGSEA. The CDR3 loop is CSGTQGTSGRAGTYNEQFF. CDR3 DNA sequence: TGTAGTGGGACGCAGGGGACTAGCGGGAGGGCCGGGACCTACAATGAGCAGTTCTTC.

The rearrangement uses TRBV6-1 and TRBJ2-1; 7 bases match TRBD1. Looked up from germline, CDR1 is MNHNS and CDR2 is SASEGT. The V segment lost 3 bases and the J segment 9 bases; nucleotides outside the gene matches: 14. The CDR3 loop spans 16 amino acids. In DNA, the CDR3 is TGTGCCAGCAGTGATGTGGGTAGGGGGCCGGCAAGTGAGCAGTTCTTC. This encodes CASSDVGRGPASEQFF.

The sample holds many counts of this clonotype. The chain combines TRBV29-1 with TRBJ2-5, with a weak D call TRBD2 (5 bases). This CDR3 comprises 13 residues. Germline V gives CDR1 SQVTM, CDR2 ANQGSEA. The V end was cut by 4 bases, the J end by 4 bases, with 13 bases between. For the CDR3, the DNA is TGCAGCGTTGTCATTGTTCGGGGAGAGACCCAGTACTTC. It is translated as CSVVIVRGETQYF. Full variable domain (outside the CDR3, taken from reference TRBV29-1 and TRBJ2-5): SAVISQKPSRDICQRGTSLTIQCQVDSQVTMMFWYRQQPGQSLTLIATANQGSEATYESGFVIDKFPISRPNLTFSTLTVSNMSPEDSSIYLCSVVIVRGETQYFGPGTRLLVL.